The rows below give T cell receptor beta chains drawn from one sample of a study of Tregs in tolerant kidney transplant recipients. Libraries were prepared by immunoSEQ multiplex PCR; TCRdb keeps only in-frame clonotypes and omits some of them. The table has 90,000 or so clones, roughly 93% seen once. The source was CD4+ T cells from blood (PBMCs), collected 12 months after the transplant. These receptors all stem from a human patient who received a combined kidney and bone marrow transplant. The graft donor may account for some of the T cells. Each CDR3 is given with its conserved first and last residue.

J gene	V gene	CDR3 protein
TRBJ1-5	TRBV6-5	CASSYRQHRSEPQHF
TRBJ1-2	TRBV7-2	CASSLQGGDGYTF
TRBJ2-3	TRBV7-2	CASSFGGTDTDTQYF
TRBJ1-1	TRBV11-3	CASSSDGQGNTEAFF
TRBJ2-4	TRBV28	CASTLGLAGGRLAKNIQYF
TRBJ2-3	TRBV7-2	CASSTRTGATDTQYF
TRBJ1-2	TRBV6-1	CATQTRTNYGYTF
TRBJ1-4	TRBV11-2	CASSYPFWRGREKLFF
TRBJ1-5	TRBV28	CASSQNRGGWSNQPQHF
TRBJ2-1	TRBV7-9	CASSLGAGTEQFF
TRBJ2-3	TRBV10-3	CAISEDILASERGDTQYF
TRBJ2-4	TRBV7-9	CASSLSSGHQYF
TRBJ2-2	TRBV2	CASSERGRANTGELFF
TRBJ2-7	TRBV11-3	CASSSRTGGSEQYF
TRBJ2-3	TRBV5-1	CASSLEDSSTDTQYF
TRBJ2-2	TRBV2	CASIRTATGELFF
TRBJ1-5	TRBV5-5	CASSRQGSGQPQHF
NA	TRBV19	CASSFSGAYEQYF
TRBJ2-7	TRBV27	CASSLRAGAYEQYF
TRBJ1-5	TRBV30	CAWSVGGASRQPQHF
TRBJ2-7	TRBV2	CASSEVGQGLHEQYF
TRBJ1-6	TRBV5-4	CASSFQGSYNSPLHF
TRBJ1-4	TRBV10-3	CAISEGQGYRDNEKLFF